This TCR beta chain was documented in a study of cytomegalovirus exposure and HLA in healthy donors. V gave up 0 bases and J gave up 6 bases, with 21 bases separating them. The germline CDR1 and CDR2 sequences are LGHNA and YNFKEQ. The CDR3 consists of 18 residues. A multiplex PCR was run with 60 Vbeta primers and 13 Jbeta primers. Assay used: immunoSEQ multiplex PCR; TCRdb lists only in-frame clones, some missing. In the table there are tens of thousands of clones, approximately 82% of which are singletons. The V and J genes are TRBV4-2 and TRBJ2-1; tentatively, D is TRBD2 (7 bases). This TCR derives from a man aged 18-30 years in good health and CMV-seronegative. Sequencing used PBMCs. The CDR3 nucleotides are TGTGCCAGCAGCCAAGAAACACTTCTCGGGGGGCTCTCCAATGAGCAGTTCTTC. Its translation: CASSQETLLGGLSNEQFF.